Sequencing of this T cell receptor beta chain was carried out in a study of radiation and T cells in renal cell carcinoma. Study as a whole: Nephrectomy followed 15 Gy stereotactic body radiation by 4 weeks. Study outcomes and limitations: Baseline intratumoral clonotype presence is unknown without pretreatment biopsies.

Comment on this clone: Antigen specificity is unknown.

Using immunoSEQ multiplex PCR, the repertoire was profiled, and TCRdb retains in-frame clones only, with some absent. The top ten hold around 2.8% of the sample, which has approximately 120,000 clones, 82% seen once. Time point here: baseline pretreatment blood. Sample treatment: 15 Gy SBRT to primary tumor, nephrectomy 4 weeks later. The J segment lost 9 bases and the V segment lost 2 bases, leaving 2 bases of the junction unmatched. In germline, CDR1 is DFQATT, CDR2 SNEGSKA (reference sequence). This CDR3 spans 11 amino acids. This sample comprised blood, obtained from a patient whose treatment included radiotherapy and nephrectomy. The chain joins TRBV20-1 to TRBJ2-3, with TRBD2 matching 7 bases. This clonotype originated in a woman in her fifties or sixties with renal cell carcinoma. CDR3 bases: TGCAGTGCTAGAATCGGGGGGACGCAGTATTTT. This encodes CSARIGGTQYF.